Following are 2 T cell receptor beta chains from one sample sequenced in a study of CD8 T cells in Susac syndrome. It was with random hexamers that roughly 0.45 to 1 ug RNA was reverse transcribed. Via MiXCR, TCRdb re-called the immunoSEQ multiplex PCR reads, giving one row per CDR3 protein. The data show approximately 190,000 distinct CDR3 sequences, with about 95% seen just once and roughly 0.15% held by the top ten. Sequenced material: CD8+ T cells from PBMCs. The receptors stem from a human donor with Susac syndrome.

This chain joins TRBV9 and TRBJ1-2; tentative D call: TRBD1 (6 bases). Germline V gives CDR1 SGDLS, CDR2 YYNGEE. This CDR3 spans 12 amino acids. The germline V and J ends were trimmed by 4 bases and 8 bases, with 12 bases remaining between them. For the CDR3, the DNA is TGTGCCAGCAGCTTAACAGGGAAAGGCTACACCTTC. Encoded protein: CASSLTGKGYTF.

The V call is TRBV2, the J call TRBJ2-3, with 7 nucleotides matching TRBD1. Trimming took 8 bases from V and 3 from J; bases not matched to a gene: 5. This CDR3 comprises 13 residues. Germline assignment: CDR1 SNHLY and CDR2 FYNNEI. CDR3 protein: CASWGQSTDTQYF. The CDR3 DNA sequence: TGTGCCAGCTGGGGACAGTCAACAGATACGCAGTATTTT.